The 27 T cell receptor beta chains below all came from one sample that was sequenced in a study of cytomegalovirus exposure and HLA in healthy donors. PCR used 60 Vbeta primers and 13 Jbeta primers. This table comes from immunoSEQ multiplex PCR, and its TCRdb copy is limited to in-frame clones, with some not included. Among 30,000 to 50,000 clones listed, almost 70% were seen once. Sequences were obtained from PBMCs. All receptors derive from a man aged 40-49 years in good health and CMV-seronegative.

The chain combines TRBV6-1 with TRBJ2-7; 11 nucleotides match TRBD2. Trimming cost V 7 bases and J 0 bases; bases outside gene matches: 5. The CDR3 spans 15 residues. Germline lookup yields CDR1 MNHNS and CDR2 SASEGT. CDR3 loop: CASTPTSGSSYEQYF. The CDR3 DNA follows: TGTGCCAGCACCCCAACTAGCGGGAGCTCCTACGAGCAGTACTTC.

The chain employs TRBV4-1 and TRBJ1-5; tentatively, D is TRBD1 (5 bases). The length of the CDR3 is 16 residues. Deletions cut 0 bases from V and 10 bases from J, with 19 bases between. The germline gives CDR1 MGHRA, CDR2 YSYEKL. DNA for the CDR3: TGCGCCAGCAGCCAAGAAAGAGGATTCGGGCAGGGACCCCAGCATTTT. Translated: CASSQERGFGQGPQHF.

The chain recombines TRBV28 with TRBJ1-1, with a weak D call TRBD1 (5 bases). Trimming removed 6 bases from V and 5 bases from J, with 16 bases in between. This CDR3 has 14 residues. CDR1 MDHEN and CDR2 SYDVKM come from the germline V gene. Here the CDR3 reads CASSYPTDRTEAFF. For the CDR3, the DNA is TGTGCCAGCAGCTACCCGACAGATCGGACTGAAGCTTTCTTT.

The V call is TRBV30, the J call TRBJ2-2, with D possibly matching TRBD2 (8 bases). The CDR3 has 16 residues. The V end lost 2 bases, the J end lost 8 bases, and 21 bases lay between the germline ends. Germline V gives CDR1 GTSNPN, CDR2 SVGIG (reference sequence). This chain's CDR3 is CAWSRQGGGRSGELFF. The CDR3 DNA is TGTGCCTGGAGTCGACAGGGCGGGGGGCGGTCGGGGGAGCTGTTTTTT.

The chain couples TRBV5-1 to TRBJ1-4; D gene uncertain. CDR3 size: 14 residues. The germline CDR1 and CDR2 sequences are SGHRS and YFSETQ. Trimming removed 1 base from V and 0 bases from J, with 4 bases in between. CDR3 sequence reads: CASSLHATNEKLFF. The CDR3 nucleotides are TGCGCCAGCAGCTTGCATGCAACTAATGAAAAACTGTTTTTT.

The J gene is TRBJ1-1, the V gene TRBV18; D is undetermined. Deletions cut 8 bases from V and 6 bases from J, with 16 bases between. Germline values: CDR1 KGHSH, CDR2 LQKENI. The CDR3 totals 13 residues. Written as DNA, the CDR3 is TGTGCCAGCAGCGAGGGCAACGGCGCTGAAGCTTTCTTT. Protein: CASSEGNGAEAFF.

This CDR3 is CASSWTGYNEQFF. CDR3 nucleotide sequence: TGCGCCAGCAGCTGGACAGGATACAATGAGCAGTTCTTC. The chain links TRBV5-1 to TRBJ2-1; TRBD1 aligns across 7 bases. V lost 3 bases to trimming and J lost 4 bases; unmatched junction nucleotides: 1. The germline CDR1 and CDR2 sequences are SGHRS and YFSETQ. This CDR3 comprises 13 residues. Full variable domain (remainder filled in from reference TRBV5-1 and TRBJ2-1): KAGVTQTPRYLIKTRGQQVTLSCSPISGHRSVSWYQQTPGQGLQFLFEYFSETQRNKGNFPGRFSGRQFSNSRSEMNVSTLELGDSALYLCASSWTGYNEQFFGPGTRLTVL.

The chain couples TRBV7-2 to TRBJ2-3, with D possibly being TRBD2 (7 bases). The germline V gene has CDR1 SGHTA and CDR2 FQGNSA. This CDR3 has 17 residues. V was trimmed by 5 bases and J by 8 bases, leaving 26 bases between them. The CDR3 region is CASSPGAPGARGVTQYF. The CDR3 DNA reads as TGTGCCAGCAGCCCAGGGGCGCCGGGGGCCCGGGGGGTTACGCAGTATTTT.

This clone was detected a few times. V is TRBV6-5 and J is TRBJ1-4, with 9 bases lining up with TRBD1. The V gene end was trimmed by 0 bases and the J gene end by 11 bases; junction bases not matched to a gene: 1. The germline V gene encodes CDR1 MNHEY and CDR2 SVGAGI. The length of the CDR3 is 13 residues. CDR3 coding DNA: TGTGCCAGCAGTTACTCAACAGGGGGCAAACTGTTTTTT. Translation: CASSYSTGGKLFF.

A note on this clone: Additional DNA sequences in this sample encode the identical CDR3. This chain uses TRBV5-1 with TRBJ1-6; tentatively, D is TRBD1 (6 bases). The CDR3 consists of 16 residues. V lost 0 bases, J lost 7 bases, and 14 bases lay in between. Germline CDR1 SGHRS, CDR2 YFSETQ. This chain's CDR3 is CASSLEGQITNSPLHF. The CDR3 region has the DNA TGCGCCAGCAGCTTGGAAGGACAGATTACCAATTCACCCCTCCACTTT.

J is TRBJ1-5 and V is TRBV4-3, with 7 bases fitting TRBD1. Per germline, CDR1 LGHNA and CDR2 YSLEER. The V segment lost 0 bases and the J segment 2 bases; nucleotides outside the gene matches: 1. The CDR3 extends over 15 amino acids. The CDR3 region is CASSQDQGGNQPQHF. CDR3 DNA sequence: TGCGCCAGCAGCCAAGATCAGGGGGGCAATCAGCCCCAGCATTTT.

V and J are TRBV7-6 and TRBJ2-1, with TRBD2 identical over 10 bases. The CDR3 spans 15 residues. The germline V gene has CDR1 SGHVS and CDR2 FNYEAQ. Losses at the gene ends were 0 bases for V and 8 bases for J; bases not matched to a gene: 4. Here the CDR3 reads CASSLATSGHDEQFF. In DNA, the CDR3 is TGTGCCAGCAGCTTAGCGACTAGCGGGCACGATGAGCAGTTCTTC.

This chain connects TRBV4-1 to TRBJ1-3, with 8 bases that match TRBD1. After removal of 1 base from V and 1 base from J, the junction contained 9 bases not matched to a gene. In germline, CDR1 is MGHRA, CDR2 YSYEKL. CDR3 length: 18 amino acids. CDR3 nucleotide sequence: TGCGCCAGCAGCCAAGGGCGGGCCAGGGGGCAATCTGGAAACACCATATATTTT. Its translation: CASSQGRARGQSGNTIYF.

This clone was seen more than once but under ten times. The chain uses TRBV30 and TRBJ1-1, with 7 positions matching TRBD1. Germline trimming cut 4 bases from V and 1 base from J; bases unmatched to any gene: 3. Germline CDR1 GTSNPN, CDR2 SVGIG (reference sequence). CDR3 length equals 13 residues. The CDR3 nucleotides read TGTGCCTGGAACAGGGGTGGGAACACTGAAGCTTTCTTT. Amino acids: CAWNRGGNTEAFF.

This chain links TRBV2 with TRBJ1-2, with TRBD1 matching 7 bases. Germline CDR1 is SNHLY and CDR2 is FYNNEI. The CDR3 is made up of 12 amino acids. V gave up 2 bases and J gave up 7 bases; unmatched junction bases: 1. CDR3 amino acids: CASSEPGGGYTF. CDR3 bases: TGTGCCAGCAGTGAACCAGGGGGTGGCTACACCTTC.

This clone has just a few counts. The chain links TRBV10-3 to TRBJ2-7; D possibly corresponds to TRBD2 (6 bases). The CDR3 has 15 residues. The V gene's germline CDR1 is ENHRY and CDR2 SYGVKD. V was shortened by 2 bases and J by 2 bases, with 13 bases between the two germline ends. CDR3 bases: TGTGCCATCAGTGAGCCCCAGGGACTGACCTACGAGCAGTACTTC. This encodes CAISEPQGLTYEQYF.

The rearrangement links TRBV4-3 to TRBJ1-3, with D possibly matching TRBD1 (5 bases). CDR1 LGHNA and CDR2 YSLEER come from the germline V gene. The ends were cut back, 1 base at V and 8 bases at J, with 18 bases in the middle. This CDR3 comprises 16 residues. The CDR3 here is CASSQATSGYPYTIYF. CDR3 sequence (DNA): TGCGCCAGCAGCCAAGCTACTTCAGGGTACCCTTACACCATATATTTT.

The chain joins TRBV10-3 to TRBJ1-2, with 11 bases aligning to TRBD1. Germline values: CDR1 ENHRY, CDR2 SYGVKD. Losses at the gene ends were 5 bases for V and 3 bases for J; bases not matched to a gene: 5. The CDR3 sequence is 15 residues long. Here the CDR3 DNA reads TGTGCCATCAGTAGGGACAGGGGGACGGACTATGGCTACACCTTC. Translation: CAISRDRGTDYGYTF.

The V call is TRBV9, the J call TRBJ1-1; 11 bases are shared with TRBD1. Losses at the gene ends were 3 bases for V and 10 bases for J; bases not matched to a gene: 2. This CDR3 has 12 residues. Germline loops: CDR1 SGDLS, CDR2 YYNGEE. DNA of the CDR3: TGTGCCAGCAGCGGGGACAGGGGGACAGCTTTCTTT. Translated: CASSGDRGTAFF.

The chain's CDR3 is CASSAGQGGTGELFF. CDR3 in DNA: TGCGCCAGCTCTGCTGGGCAGGGCGGCACCGGGGAGCTGTTTTTT. This sequence joins TRBV5-1 and TRBJ2-2; possible D gene TRBD1, 5 bases. The V gene's germline CDR1 is SGHRS and CDR2 YFSETQ. The V end lost 7 bases, the J end lost 4 bases, and 17 bases lay between the germline ends. The CDR3 length is 15 residues.

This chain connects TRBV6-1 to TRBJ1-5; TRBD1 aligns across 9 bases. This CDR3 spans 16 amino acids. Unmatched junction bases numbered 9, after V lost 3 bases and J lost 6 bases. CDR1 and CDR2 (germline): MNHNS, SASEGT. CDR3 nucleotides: TGTGCCAGCAGTGACAATCCGGGACAGGGAGGTCAGCCCCAGCATTTT. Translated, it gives CASSDNPGQGGQPQHF.

This chain's CDR3 is CASSDGTPNTEAFF. The CDR3 DNA is TGTGCCAGCAGTGACGGGACACCGAACACTGAAGCTTTCTTT. The V call is TRBV6-4, the J call TRBJ1-1; D perhaps matches TRBD1 (6 bases). CDR3 size: 14 residues. CDR1 is MRHNA, CDR2 SNTAGT, per germline. V lost 2 bases to trimming and J lost 1 base, with 8 bases between them.

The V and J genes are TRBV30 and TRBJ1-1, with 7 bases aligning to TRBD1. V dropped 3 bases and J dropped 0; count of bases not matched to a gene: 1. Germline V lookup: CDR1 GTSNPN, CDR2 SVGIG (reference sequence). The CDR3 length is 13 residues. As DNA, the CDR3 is TGTGCCTGGAGGGACAGGTTGAACACTGAAGCTTTCTTT. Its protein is CAWRDRLNTEAFF.

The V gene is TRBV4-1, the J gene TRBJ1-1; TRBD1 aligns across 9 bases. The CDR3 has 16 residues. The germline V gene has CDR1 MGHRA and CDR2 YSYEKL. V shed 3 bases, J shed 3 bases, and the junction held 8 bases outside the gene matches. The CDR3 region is CASSQGQGRGDTEAFF. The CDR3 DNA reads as TGCGCCAGCAGCCAGGGACAGGGAAGGGGGGACACTGAAGCTTTCTTT.

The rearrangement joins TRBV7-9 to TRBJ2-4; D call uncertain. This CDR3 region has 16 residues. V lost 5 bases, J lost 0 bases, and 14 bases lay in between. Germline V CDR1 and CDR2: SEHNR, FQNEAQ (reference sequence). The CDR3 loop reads CASSASSWAAKNIQYF. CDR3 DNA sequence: TGTGCCAGCAGCGCTTCATCCTGGGCAGCCAAAAACATTCAGTACTTC.

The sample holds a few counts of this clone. CDR3 sequence reads: CAWTSGANVLTF. Written as DNA, the CDR3 is TGTGCCTGGACCTCGGGGGCCAACGTCCTGACTTTC. The J gene is TRBJ2-6, the V gene TRBV30; D not resolved. The length of the CDR3 is 12 residues. Germline V CDR1 and CDR2: GTSNPN, SVGIG (reference sequence). Trimming removed 4 bases from V and 4 bases from J, with 5 bases in between.

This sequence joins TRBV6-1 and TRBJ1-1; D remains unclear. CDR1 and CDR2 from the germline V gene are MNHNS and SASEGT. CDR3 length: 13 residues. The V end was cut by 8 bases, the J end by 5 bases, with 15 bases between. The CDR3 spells CASRAPGVTEAFF. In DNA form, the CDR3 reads TGTGCCAGCCGAGCGCCCGGGGTAACTGAAGCTTTCTTT.